The 8 T cell receptor beta chains in this list originate from one sample, sequenced in a study of cytomegalovirus exposure and HLA in healthy donors (dated by TCRdb to the late 2010s). The library was generated by the immunoSEQ multiplex PCR assay. For the multiplex PCR, a mixture combining 60 forward primers for TCR Vbeta segments and 13 reverse primers for TCR Jbeta segments was used. In its TCRdb copy, this immuneACCESS table keeps in-frame sequences only and misses some clones. Where compared with another copy, unresolved V genes explain less than half of these, and the others have no known cause. This sample gives approximately 90,000 clones in total; 7.6% of them show up just once. The ten largest clonotypes hold 2% to 2.5% of the sample. Source material: PBMCs. The source of these receptors is a man in his fifties in good health and CMV-seronegative.

The genes are TRBV2 and TRBJ2-5; 8 bases match TRBD2. J gave up 1 base and V 3 bases, and 10 bases lay outside the gene matches. The CDR3 sequence is 17 residues long. Germline-derived CDR1 and CDR2 are SNHLY and FYNNEI. CDR3 loop: CASSDVVLAGSQETQYF. CDR3 DNA sequence: TGTGCCAGCAGTGACGTCGTTTTAGCGGGGAGCCAAGAGACCCAGTACTTC.

This chain joins TRBV6-6 and TRBJ1-2; D gene unclear. Germline values: CDR1 MNHNY, CDR2 SVGAGI (reference sequence). V lost 2 bases and J 7 bases, leaving 14 bases between the germline ends. The CDR3 spans 14 residues. The CDR3 DNA follows: TGTGCCAGCAGTTACGCGGCCGGGTCGGGTGGCTACACCTTC. Residues: CASSYAAGSGGYTF.

This clone was detected a few times. This chain links TRBV6-1 with TRBJ1-3; 7 bases map to TRBD1. The trim removed 10 bases at V and 9 bases at J, leaving 15 bases unmatched. There are 14 residues in the CDR3. Germline-derived CDR1 and CDR2 are MNHNS and SASEGT. The CDR3 sequence is CATHPGTESGTIYF. CDR3 coding DNA: TGTGCCACCCACCCAGGGACAGAGAGTGGCACCATATATTTT.

The chain combines TRBV5-4 with TRBJ1-1; TRBD1 might be the D (6 bases). This CDR3 has 13 amino acids. Deletions cut 4 bases from V and 1 base from J, with 8 bases between. Germline lookup yields CDR1 SGHNT and CDR2 YYREEE (reference sequence). The CDR3 protein is CASSADRNTEAFF. In DNA, the CDR3 is TGTGCCAGCAGCGCGGACAGGAACACTGAAGCTTTCTTT. Full variable domain (outside the CDR3, taken from reference TRBV5-4 and TRBJ1-1): ETGVTQSPTHLIKTRGQQVTLRCSSQSGHNTVSWYQQALGQGPQFIFQYYREEENGRGNFPPRFSGLQFPNYSSELNVNALELDDSALYLCASSADRNTEAFFGQGTRLTVV.

In its sample, this clone was seen once. The rearrangement links TRBV4-3 to TRBJ2-7; 12 bases fit TRBD2. Per the germline V gene, CDR1 is LGHNA and CDR2 is YSLEER. V dropped 0 bases and J dropped 6; count of bases not matched to a gene: 21. CDR3 size: 21 residues. DNA of the CDR3: TGCGCCAGCAGCCAAGAAAAGACAGGGTTCGGACTAGCGGGGCCGAGGGGCGAGCAGTACTTC. This gives the protein CASSQEKTGFGLAGPRGEQYF.

This clone has only a few counts. The chain is built from TRBV14 and TRBJ2-1, with 11 positions matching TRBD2. CDR3 length: 16 residues. CDR1 is SGHDN and CDR2 is FVKESK in the germline V gene. V shed 2 bases, J shed 5 bases, and the junction held 5 bases outside the gene matches. The CDR3 nucleotides read TGTGCCAGCAGCCAAACTAGCGGGAGCATCGACAATGAGCAGTTCTTC. This sequence encodes CASSQTSGSIDNEQFF.

V and J are TRBV19 and TRBJ1-4, with D uncertain. The germline CDR1 and CDR2 sequences are LNHDA and SQIVND (reference sequence). This CDR3 is 14 amino acids long. The V end lost 7 bases, the J end lost 6 bases, and 15 bases lay between the germline ends. Written as DNA, the CDR3 is TGTGCCAGTACCATGCCAACGGAGGATGAAAAACTGTTTTTT. It encodes CASTMPTEDEKLFF.

This rearrangement joins TRBV7-3 to TRBJ1-5; TRBD1 is a possible D gene (6 bases). This CDR3 region has 16 residues. CDR1 and CDR2 from the germline V gene are SGHTA and FQGTGA. V was shortened by 4 bases and J by 0 bases, with 13 bases between the two germline ends. CDR3: CASSSRQAYSNQPQHF. DNA of the CDR3: TGTGCCAGCAGCTCTCGACAGGCCTATAGCAATCAGCCCCAGCATTTT.